A selection of T cell receptor beta chains follows, all from one sample in a study of cytomegalovirus exposure and HLA in healthy donors. Clones were read by immunoSEQ multiplex PCR, and TCRdb kept only the in-frame ones, dropping some. The sample comprises under 250,000 clones, around 80% of which are singletons, and nearly 6% rests with the top ten. Input material: PBMCs. Receptor source: a man aged 35 to 55 in good health and CMV-seropositive. Both conserved end residues are part of each CDR3. Not every row has a clone size; where given, it reads once, few, many or a size class.

V gene	clone size	J gene	CDR3 protein
TRBV27	-	TRBJ1-5	CASSPRDRQRQPQHF
TRBV6-5	few	TRBJ2-1	CASRRLDYNEQFF
TRBV5-6	once	TRBJ1-5	CASSSRGVSNQPQHF
TRBV12-5	-	TRBJ2-1	CASGLYRGEIYNEQFF
TRBV6-5	-	TRBJ2-7	CASSYGGLVGDEQYF
TRBV4-2	-	TRBJ1-3	CASSQEDGGNGNTIYF
TRBV15	-	TRBJ2-3	CATSRGKSGRGTDTQYF
TRBV5-5	-	TRBJ2-7	CASSLAGSSYEQYF
TRBV6-1	-	TRBJ1-5	CASSEGGSGNQPQHF
TRBV2	-	TRBJ2-1	CASRNQGLVDEQFF
TRBV5-1	-	TRBJ1-2	CASSLRQGDYGYTF
TRBV4-1	-	-	CASSQGLAGAGYEQYF
TRBV2	-	TRBJ1-1	CASTYRENTEAFF
TRBV7-2	-	TRBJ2-7	CASSTAFSYEQYF
TRBV5-1	-	TRBJ2-1	CASSRPVDGWNEQFF
TRBV5-1	-	TRBJ2-2	CASSLVRVAGVAGELFF
TRBV5-1	-	TRBJ1-5	CASSPGTGSNQPQHF
TRBV29-1	once	TRBJ2-3	CSVEGGQGYTDTQYF
TRBV4-1	-	TRBJ2-5	CASSQSSAGPETQYF
TRBV9	-	TRBJ1-5	CASSVLDSPNQPQHF
TRBV5-1	-	TRBJ2-1	CASSILLLSSGSYNEQFF
TRBV7-9	-	TRBJ2-7	CASEDRGYEQYF
TRBV5-1	-	TRBJ1-3	CASSPQGAGNTIYF
TRBV5-6	-	TRBJ1-1	CASSLAYLLRDRNTEAFF
TRBV11-3	-	TRBJ2-3	CASRTLGGGMETDTQYF
TRBV29-1	-	TRBJ2-7	CSVEAGTGSPYERYF
TRBV21-1	-	TRBJ1-2	CASSKETRRPNYGYTF
TRBV19	-	TRBJ1-1	CASSITGDTEAFF
TRBV7-8	-	TRBJ2-1	CASSPGLAQGEQFF
TRBV19	-	TRBJ1-4	CASSAPTGSDNEKLFF
TRBV5-6	once	TRBJ1-4	CASSLVRDRPNEKLFF
TRBV6-5	-	TRBJ2-3	CASSWATSGSSDTQYF
TRBV29-1	-	TRBJ1-2	CSVDAGGRDGYTF
TRBV7-2	-	TRBJ1-1	CASSLERGTEAFF
TRBV7-2	once	TRBJ2-5	CASSLAGTSGSQETQYF
TRBV19	few	TRBJ1-2	CASGTGPMGYTF
TRBV5-1	-	TRBJ1-1	CASSLSKSNTEAFF
TRBV5-1	-	TRBJ1-1	CASSQFQGPEAFF
TRBV27	-	TRBJ2-7	CASRPGTSYEQYF
TRBV11-3	-	TRBJ1-1	CASSLMRYTEAFF
TRBV9	-	TRBJ1-2	CASSPTGLYGYTF
TRBV7-6	-	TRBJ2-3	CASSSGLAGGSDTQYF
TRBV11-3	-	TRBJ2-1	CASRVTGRIEQFF
TRBV5-6	-	TRBJ1-1	CASSLGHPTEAFF
TRBV11-2	few	TRBJ1-1	CASSLDYGALNTEAFF
TRBV7-9	once	TRBJ2-5	CASSRLAGAGETQYF
TRBV27	-	TRBJ2-1	CASSSDSSGRAGEQFF
TRBV7-2	-	TRBJ1-1	CASSLYRDAEAFF
TRBV6-5	-	TRBJ2-4	CASRDRDEAKNIQYF
TRBV7-6	-	TRBJ2-3	CASSLLAGDYPDTQYF
TRBV6-4	-	TRBJ2-1	CASSDSGLSPYNEQFF
TRBV7-9	once	TRBJ2-7	CASSLQGTSYEQYF
TRBV7-9	-	TRBJ2-5	CASSLPQGGVGETQYF
TRBV19	-	TRBJ2-3	CASSATGIGTDTQYF
TRBV9	-	TRBJ2-1	CASSVGDRERVNEQFF